These 20 T cell receptor beta chains originate from one sample sequenced in a study of CD8 T cells in ankylosing spondylitis. Each CDR3 protein gets one entry after TCRdb re-called the 5' RACE reads with MiXCR. The table has approximately 350,000 distinct CDR3 sequences, about 15% seen once; the top ten hold roughly 0.99%. The sequenced material came from blood, either unsorted or a sorted T cell fraction (not recorded which). These receptors came from a male donor with ankylosing spondylitis or in good health (not recorded which).

The chain joins TRBV20-1 to TRBJ2-7; D is uncertain. The CDR3 is made up of 14 amino acids. From germline, CDR1 is DFQATT and CDR2 SNEGSKA (reference sequence). V was cut by 0 bases and J by 0 bases, with 9 bases left in between. The CDR3 DNA reads as TGCAGTGCTAGAGAACAGTCTAGCTCCTACGAGCAGTACTTC. As protein: CSAREQSSSYEQYF.

This clonotype was observed a few times. This CDR3 is CASSPQAGGPYNEQFF. The CDR3 DNA reads as TGTGCCAGCAGCCCCCAAGCGGGAGGCCCCTACAATGAGCAGTTCTTC. The chain carries TRBV3-1 and TRBJ2-1; 9 bases agree with TRBD2. There are 16 residues in the CDR3. Unmatched junction bases numbered 6, after V lost 4 bases and J lost 2 bases. CDR1 and CDR2 (germline): LGHDT, YNNKEL (reference sequence).

This clonotype came up a few times. The V call is TRBV6-1, the J call TRBJ2-1; tentatively, D is TRBD1 (7 bases). This CDR3 is built from 13 residues. Looked up from germline, CDR1 is MNHNS and CDR2 is SASEGT. V lost 6 bases and J 10 bases, leaving 16 bases between the germline ends. The CDR3 spells CASRQGRGLEQFF. The CDR3 region has the DNA TGTGCCAGCAGACAGGGGCGGGGTCTGGAGCAGTTCTTC.

In its sample, this clonotype was seen a few times. The rearrangement uses TRBV10-3 and TRBJ2-1; D may match TRBD1 or TRBD2 (6 bases each). CDR1 is ENHRY, CDR2 SYGVKD, per germline. The CDR3 contains 14 residues. Deletions cut 8 bases from V and 9 bases from J, with 20 bases between. This chain's CDR3 is CAIGYGGGSPEQFF. The CDR3 region has the DNA TGTGCCATCGGGTACGGAGGGGGGTCCCCTGAGCAGTTCTTC.

This clonotype was found a few times. The chain is built from TRBV29-1 and TRBJ1-4; no firm D call. The CDR3 length is 11 residues. The V and J ends lost 7 bases and 6 bases respectively, with 9 bases between them. From germline, CDR1 is SQVTM and CDR2 ANQGSEA. The CDR3 here is CSADKDEKLFF. The CDR3 coding sequence is TGCAGCGCCGACAAGGATGAAAAACTGTTTTTT.

This clonotype has a handful of counts. CDR3 sequence reads: CASSLKPRETQYF. The CDR3 DNA follows: TGTGCCAGCAGCCTAAAGCCTAGGGAGACCCAGTACTTC. The rearrangement links TRBV2 to TRBJ2-5; D is uncertain. Trimming removed 6 bases from V and 5 bases from J, with 13 bases in between. The V gene's germline CDR1 is SNHLY and CDR2 FYNNEI. There are 13 residues in the CDR3.

The sample holds a few counts of this clonotype. The V and J genes are TRBV30 and TRBJ2-1; no clear D gene. Germline V gene lookup returns CDR1 GTSNPN and CDR2 SVGIG (reference sequence). The V and J ends lost 1 base and 6 bases respectively, with 10 bases between them. The CDR3 has 13 residues. The CDR3 region has the DNA TGTGCCTGGAGTGGTTTTAGAACCAATGAGCAGTTCTTC. This translates into CAWSGFRTNEQFF.

This clonotype showed up many times. This chain uses TRBV15 with TRBJ1-5; a possible D gene is TRBD1 (6 bases). CDR1 is LNHNV and CDR2 is YYDKDF in the germline V gene (reference sequence). The V end lost 0 bases, the J end lost 1 base, and 10 bases lay between the germline ends. This CDR3 spans 16 amino acids. CDR3 DNA sequence: TGTGCCACCAGCAGAGACGGACAGACGAGCAATCAGCCCCAGCATTTT. It specifies CATSRDGQTSNQPQHF.

V usage is TRBV12-3 or TRBV12-4 and J usage is TRBJ1-2; a possible D gene is TRBD1 (5 bases). This CDR3 contains 15 residues. V shed 1 base and J shed 6 bases, with 15 bases lying between them. Written as DNA, the CDR3 is TGTGCCAGCAGTTTAGACTCAGGGAGGGATGATGGCTACACCTTC. Residues: CASSLDSGRDDGYTF.

A few counts support this clonotype. The chain is built from TRBV15 and TRBJ2-7; TRBD1 agrees at 9 bases. Germline loops: CDR1 LNHNV, CDR2 YYDKDF (reference sequence). The CDR3 is 15 residues long. Trimming cost V 1 base and J 5 bases; bases outside gene matches: 6. The CDR3, as DNA: TGTGCCACCAGCAGAGTCGGGACAGGGTGGAACGAGCAGTACTTC. Its translation is CATSRVGTGWNEQYF.

This clonotype occurred a few times. CDR3 amino acids: CASSLAGEGTGELFF. In DNA, the CDR3 is TGCGCCAGCAGCTTGGCGGGAGAGGGCACCGGGGAGCTGTTTTTT. This rearrangement joins TRBV5-1 to TRBJ2-2; tentatively, D is TRBD2 (6 bases). Germline CDR1 and CDR2: SGHRS and YFSETQ. With 0 bases removed from V and 4 bases from J, the gap between germline ends came to 10 bases. This CDR3 comprises 15 residues.

This clonotype was picked up a small number of times. The V and J genes are TRBV10-3 and TRBJ1-2; D unresolved. This CDR3 is built from 14 residues. Trimming stripped 4 bases from V and 7 bases from J, with 16 bases between. Germline V CDR1 and CDR2: ENHRY, SYGVKD. DNA of the CDR3: TGTGCCATCAGTGGGACCGGGGTAGAGGGTGGCTACACCTTC. It translates to CAISGTGVEGGYTF.

This clonotype was seen only a few times. The chain recombines TRBV11-2 with TRBJ1-5; no reliable D call. V shed 0 bases and J shed 4 bases, with 4 bases lying between them. The CDR3 consists of 13 residues. Germline values: CDR1 SGHAT, CDR2 FQNNGV. CDR3 loop: CASSLEWNQPQHF. In DNA form, the CDR3 reads TGTGCCAGCAGCTTAGAATGGAATCAGCCCCAGCATTTT.

This clonotype was detected only a few times. The V gene is TRBV12-3 or TRBV12-4, the J gene TRBJ2-5; 10 bases agree with TRBD1. V was clipped by 6 bases and J by 5 bases; unmatched bases: 6. The CDR3 spans 14 residues. Here the CDR3 DNA reads TGTGCCAGCAGCGGGACAGGGGTTGGGGAGACCCAGTACTTC. Its protein product is CASSGTGVGETQYF.

The chain links TRBV2 to TRBJ1-2, with D perhaps TRBD1 (6 bases). There are 13 residues in the CDR3. Trimming took off 5 bases at V and 3 bases at J, with 10 bases between the two ends. Germline CDR1 reads SNHLY; CDR2 reads FYNNEI. CDR3 sequence: CASSRDNYYGYTF. The CDR3 DNA reads TGTGCCAGCAGTCGGGACAATTACTATGGCTACACCTTC. Filled out from reference TRBV2 and TRBJ1-2, the complete variable domain reads EPEVTQTPSHQVTQMGQEVILRCVPISNHLYFYWYRQILGQKVEFLVSFYNNEISEKSEIFDDQFSVERPDGSNFTLKIRSTKLEDSAMYFCASSRDNYYGYTFGSGTRLTVV.

This clonotype was recorded at least ten times. The V gene is TRBV12-3 or TRBV12-4, the J gene TRBJ2-2; D perhaps matches TRBD1 (6 bases). The CDR3 is made up of 16 amino acids. V was cut by 4 bases and J by 4 bases, with 16 bases left in between. CDR3 sequence reads: CASSSFDRRPTGELFF. The DNA for the CDR3 is TGTGCCAGCAGTTCCTTCGACAGGCGGCCCACCGGGGAGCTGTTTTTT.

Only a few counts were recorded for this clonotype. The V and J genes are TRBV15 and TRBJ2-7, with TRBD2 identical over 14 bases. The CDR3 extends over 17 amino acids. Germline V gene sequence: CDR1 LNHNV, CDR2 YYDKDF (reference sequence). Trimming removed 5 bases from V and 2 bases from J; junction bases left unmatched: 8. The CDR3 is CATSARGTSGGPYEQYF. Written as DNA, the CDR3 is TGTGCCACCAGCGCGCGAGGGACTAGCGGGGGTCCCTACGAGCAGTACTTC.

This clonotype was counted at least ten times. This chain connects TRBV5-1 to TRBJ2-5, with TRBD1 matching over 8 bases. The CDR3 has 13 amino acids. Germline loops: CDR1 SGHRS, CDR2 YFSETQ. The J segment lost 5 bases and the V segment lost 4 bases, leaving 4 bases of the junction unmatched. The CDR3 DNA is TGCGCCAGCAGCCCAACAGGGGGGGAGACCCAGTACTTC. Amino acids: CASSPTGGETQYF.

In this sample, this clonotype turned up a few times. V usage is TRBV29-1 and J usage is TRBJ2-1; D may be TRBD2 (6 bases). The length of the CDR3 is 18 residues. Germline V gene lookup returns CDR1 SQVTM and CDR2 ANQGSEA. Trimming shortened V by 5 bases and J by 4 bases, and 27 bases separated the two germline ends. CDR3 in DNA: TGCAGCGTTCTTCTTTTTAGGGCGGGGATACCGAAATACAATGAGCAGTTCTTC. Translating it yields CSVLLFRAGIPKYNEQFF.

J is TRBJ1-1 and V is TRBV12-3 or TRBV12-4; D remains unclear. The CDR3 has 13 residues. The germline V and J ends were trimmed by 3 bases and 5 bases, with 10 bases remaining between them. The CDR3 reads CASSFYTGTEAFF. CDR3 DNA sequence: TGTGCCAGCAGTTTTTATACGGGGACTGAAGCTTTCTTT.